This T cell receptor (beta chain) was retrieved from a study of cytomegalovirus exposure and HLA in healthy donors. CDR1 is KGHSH, CDR2 LQKENI, per germline. The V end was cut by 0 bases, the J end by 7 bases, with 6 bases between. CDR3 size: 13 residues. Primers: 60 Vbeta forward and 13 Jbeta reverse. The repertoire was sequenced with immunoSEQ multiplex PCR; TCRdb's copy has only in-frame clones and lacks some. The sample holds 70,000 to 90,000 clones, 65% to 90% seen once. This receptor was obtained from a man aged 65 to 79 in good health and CMV-seropositive. The sample taken for sequencing was PBMCs. The genes are TRBV18 and TRBJ1-4; no clear D. The CDR3 DNA follows: TGTGCCAGCTCACCACCAGGGAGTGAAAAACTGTTTTTT. Amino acids: CASSPPGSEKLFF.